What follows are 5 T cell receptor beta chains derived from one specimen sequenced in a study of T cells after yellow fever vaccination. One entry per CDR3 protein results from TCRdb running MiXCR on the 5' RACE reads. The table records 90,000 to 130,000 distinct CDR3 sequences, 7% to 8.5% of them present only once. The source was CD8+ T cells sorted from PBMCs, collected 45 days after the yellow fever booster vaccination. These receptors came from a man aged 25 to 45 who received the YFV17D yellow fever vaccine.

On this clonotype: Just one base apart from a much larger clone, this may be a read error. V is TRBV27 and J is TRBJ2-1; D is unclear. Germline loops: CDR1 MNHEY, CDR2 SMNVEV (reference sequence). CDR3 length equals 13 residues. The CDR3 sequence is CTSSFSAYNEQFF. CDR3 in DNA: TGTACCAGCAGTTTTTCAGCCTACAATGAGCAGTTCTTC.

This clonotype was observed a few times. The chain joins TRBV27 to TRBJ1-4; D ambiguous. The CDR3 is made up of 15 amino acids. Germline CDR1 is MNHEY and CDR2 is SMNVEV (reference sequence). V lost 0 bases, J lost 4 bases, and 9 bases lay in between. CDR3 DNA sequence: TGTGCCAGCAGTTTATCTATGGGCAGTAATGAAAAACTGTTTTTT. Protein product: CASSLSMGSNEKLFF.

The chain combines TRBV7-7 with TRBJ2-1, with D tentatively TRBD2 (5 bases). Trimming took 5 bases from V and 1 from J, leaving 15 bases between them. Germline V CDR1 and CDR2: SSHAT, FNYEAQ (reference sequence). The CDR3 runs 16 residues. CDR3 protein: CASSQILGGSYNEQFF. DNA for the CDR3: TGTGCCAGCAGCCAGATACTAGGAGGATCCTACAATGAGCAGTTCTTC.

This clonotype has only a few counts. The chain joins TRBV5-6 to TRBJ2-3, with D unclear. This CDR3 is built from 16 residues. Deletions cut 2 bases from V and 2 bases from J, with 15 bases between. CDR1 SGHDT and CDR2 YYEEEE come from the germline V gene. The CDR3 reads CASSFDGLGYTDTQYF. CDR3 nucleotide sequence: TGTGCCAGCAGCTTTGACGGCCTCGGTTACACAGATACGCAGTATTTT.

This clonotype occurred a few times. This sequence joins TRBV30 and TRBJ2-7; D perhaps matches TRBD2 (5 bases). Germline V gene data show CDR1 as GTSNPN and CDR2 as SVGIG (reference sequence). V lost 2 bases to trimming and J lost 3 bases, with 17 bases between them. The CDR3 spans 15 residues. The CDR3 DNA reads TGTGCCTGGAGTTTCGGGGTGGCAGTTCGCTACGAGCAGTACTTC. Amino acid sequence: CAWSFGVAVRYEQYF.